The 5 T cell receptor beta chains below were found in one sample sequenced in a study of blood T cells in healthy people across ages (dated by TCRdb to between 2014 and 2017). The library relied on 5' RACE. Reads for this sample came from an Illumina HiSeq 2500. The second PCR ran for roughly 6 to 11 cycles and used a J-beta primer mix along with a sample-barcoded 5' primer. TCRdb's own reprocessing of the public reads used fastp at Q25 and MiXCR and kept productive beta chains. Rows are unified per CDR3 protein, each entry keeping the most common DNA and genes. This sample lists around 900,000 distinct CDR3 sequences; roughly 47% were detected once. The ten largest make up about a fifth of the sample. The sequencing input was blood. The receptors originated from an older woman in good health.

The chain couples TRBV18 to TRBJ2-1; D is perhaps TRBD2 (5 bases). The V gene's germline CDR1 is KGHSH and CDR2 LQKENI. Trimming pared 0 bases from V and 8 bases from J, leaving 26 bases between. This CDR3 has 19 residues. CDR3 loop: CASSPPGLASPQNQDEQFF. Written as DNA, the CDR3 is TGTGCCAGCTCACCACCGGGTCTAGCCTCACCCCAAAATCAGGATGAGCAGTTCTTC.

This clonotype was counted only a few times. V usage is TRBV5-1 and J usage is TRBJ2-6, with D unresolved. The ends were cut back, 6 bases at V and 0 bases at J, with 7 bases in the middle. The CDR3 covers 14 residues. Germline CDR1 is SGHRS and CDR2 is YFSETQ. CDR3 DNA sequence: TGCGCCAGCAATTCGAACTCTGGGGCCAACGTCCTGACTTTC. It is translated as CASNSNSGANVLTF.

J is TRBJ1-2 and V is TRBV29-1; TRBD1 agrees at 10 bases. CDR1 is SQVTM and CDR2 is ANQGSEA in the germline V gene. CDR3 size: 13 residues. V dropped 7 bases and J dropped 0; count of bases not matched to a gene: 2. The CDR3 loop reads CSGGQGANYGYTF. The CDR3 coding sequence is TGCAGCGGAGGACAGGGGGCTAACTATGGCTACACCTTC.

The rearrangement links TRBV5-1 to TRBJ2-6; tentative D call: TRBD1 (5 bases). Trimming removed 6 bases at V and 0 bases at J, with 13 bases between. Germline assignment: CDR1 SGHRS and CDR2 YFSETQ. The CDR3 has 16 residues. Here the CDR3 DNA reads TGCGCCAGCACCAGGGCCCTAAGCTCTGGGGCCAACGTCCTGACTTTC. This codes for CASTRALSSGANVLTF.

This clonotype occurred a few times. V usage is TRBV12-3 or TRBV12-4 and J usage is TRBJ1-6; a possible D gene is TRBD1 (6 bases). V was pared by 3 bases and J by 9 bases, with 12 bases between. This CDR3 has 14 residues. The chain's CDR3 is CASSFSQGGSPLHF. The DNA for the CDR3 is TGTGCCAGCAGTTTTTCACAGGGTGGTTCACCCCTCCACTTT.